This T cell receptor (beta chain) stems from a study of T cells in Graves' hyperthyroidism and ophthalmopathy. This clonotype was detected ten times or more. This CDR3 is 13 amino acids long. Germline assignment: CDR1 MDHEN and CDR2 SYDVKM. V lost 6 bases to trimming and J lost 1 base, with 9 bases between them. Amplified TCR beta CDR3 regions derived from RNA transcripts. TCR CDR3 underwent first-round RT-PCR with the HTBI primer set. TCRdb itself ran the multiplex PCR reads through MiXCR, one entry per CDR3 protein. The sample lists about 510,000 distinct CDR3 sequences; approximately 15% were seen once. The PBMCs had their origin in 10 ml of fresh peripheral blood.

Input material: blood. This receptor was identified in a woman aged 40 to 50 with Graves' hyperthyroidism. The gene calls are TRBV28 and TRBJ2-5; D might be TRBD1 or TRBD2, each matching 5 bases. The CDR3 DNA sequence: TGTGCCAGCAGAGAGGGACCCCAAGAGACCCAGTACTTC. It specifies CASREGPQETQYF.